Listed here are 2 T cell receptor beta chains from one sample, sequenced in a study of sequential checkpoint blockade in melanoma. Some clones are missing from TCRdb's copy, which holds only in-frame ones; the method was immunoSEQ multiplex PCR. The profile shows around 5,100 clones, approximately 29% of them singletons. Stated treatment: randomized to nivolumab then ipilimumab (arm A) or the reverse (arm B). The sample in question was tumor tissue (inferred from file names), obtained from a patient given nivolumab and ipilimumab in sequence. These TCRs come from a human donor with melanoma.

In its sample, this clone ranks as large. The chain recombines TRBV11-3 with TRBJ1-3; no firm D call. Trimming took off 5 bases at V and 2 bases at J, with 10 bases between the two ends. The germline V gene encodes CDR1 SGHNT and CDR2 YENEEA. CDR3 length: 14 amino acids. CDR3 DNA sequence: TGTGCCAGCAGCCTGGTGGCCACTGGAAACACCATATATTTT. It yields the protein CASSLVATGNTIYF.

The rearrangement uses TRBV6-8 and TRBJ1-2; D is ambiguous. The CDR3 runs to 13 residues. Germline CDR1 and CDR2: MNHGY and SAAAGT. V was trimmed by 3 bases and J by 8 bases, leaving 13 bases between them. Written as DNA, the CDR3 is TGTGCCAGCAGTTATGGAGGGCTCGGCGGCTACACCTTC. This sequence encodes CASSYGGLGGYTF.